The clone carrying this T cell receptor beta chain appeared many times. This CDR3 has 12 amino acids. V lost 6 bases and J 8 bases, leaving 13 bases between the germline ends. For TCRbeta, the library was prepared with unique molecular identifiers. One entry per CDR3 protein, called by TCRdb with MiXCR from the PCR reads. The sample records hundreds of thousands of distinct CDR3 sequences, about 25% being singletons. The sample is drawn from a study of T-cell reconstitution after alpha-beta-depleted transplantation in children. The chain links TRBV12-3 or TRBV12-4 to TRBJ1-2, with a possible D match to TRBD1 (6 bases). The clonotype was recovered from a girl aged 2 to 9 with Fanconi anemia, due to receive a stem cell transplant. The source was PBMCs, collected before TCRalphabeta/CD19-depleted stem cell transplant. The CDR3 region is CASSVYREGYTF. In DNA, the CDR3 is TGTGCCAGCAGCGTCTACAGGGAGGGCTACACCTTC.